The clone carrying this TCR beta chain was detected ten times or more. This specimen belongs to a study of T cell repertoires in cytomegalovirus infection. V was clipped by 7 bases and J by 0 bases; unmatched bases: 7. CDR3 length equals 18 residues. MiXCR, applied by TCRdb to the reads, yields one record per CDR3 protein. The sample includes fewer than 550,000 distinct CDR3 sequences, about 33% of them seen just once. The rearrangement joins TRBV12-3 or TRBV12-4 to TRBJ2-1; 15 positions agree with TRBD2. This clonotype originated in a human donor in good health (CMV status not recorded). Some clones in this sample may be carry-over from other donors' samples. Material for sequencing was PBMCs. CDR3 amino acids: CASTGGLAGGSSYNEQFF. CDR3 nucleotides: TGTGCCAGCACCGGGGGACTAGCGGGGGGTAGCTCCTACAATGAGCAGTTCTTC.